This passage covers 10 T cell receptor beta chains from one sample sequenced in a study of chemoradiotherapy in HPV16-positive cancers. Here immunoSEQ multiplex PCR was the method, and the copy in TCRdb shows in-frame clones only, minus some. The sample includes about 53,000 clones, about 88% of them seen just once. The specimen was blood, collected from a patient who underwent chemoradiotherapy. The receptors shown here come from a human donor with HPV-associated anogenital cancer.

CDR3 in DNA: TGTGCCAGCAGTTACCGTGTCCAACGAGACTCCCAGTACTTC. Amino acid sequence: CASSYRVQRDSQYF. V and J are TRBV6-5 and TRBJ2-5; the D is unclear. The V end was cut by 2 bases, the J end by 9 bases, with 16 bases between. The CDR3 consists of 14 residues. CDR1 MNHEY and CDR2 SVGAGI come from the germline V gene.

In DNA form, the CDR3 reads TGTGCCTGGAAGGACTATGGCTACACCTTC. Protein sequence: CAWKDYGYTF. This rearrangement joins TRBV30 to TRBJ1-2; D not certain. Trimming pared 4 bases from V and 3 bases from J, leaving 3 bases between. The CDR3 loop spans 10 amino acids. CDR1 GTSNPN and CDR2 SVGIG come from the germline V gene (reference sequence).

The rearrangement uses TRBV5-1 and TRBJ1-2; D is ambiguous. Germline V gene sequence: CDR1 SGHRS, CDR2 YFSETQ. Trimming pared 2 bases from V and 0 bases from J, leaving 11 bases between. CDR3 length: 15 residues. The CDR3 bases are TGCGCCAGCAGCTTCGGTCTATATCCTAACTATGGCTACACCTTC. As protein: CASSFGLYPNYGYTF.

This clone was picked up a small number of times. J is TRBJ1-1 and V is TRBV5-1; D remains ambiguous. Germline CDR1 reads SGHRS; CDR2 reads YFSETQ. The V gene lost 4 bases and the J gene lost 1 base, with 17 bases spanning the gap. CDR3 length: 16 residues. The CDR3 here is CASSLGVRAPNTEAFF. DNA for the CDR3: TGCGCCAGCAGCCTCGGTGTTCGGGCTCCGAACACTGAAGCTTTCTTT.

The V call is TRBV4-3, the J call TRBJ1-4; D uncertain. Between the trimmed V and J ends, which lost 0 bases and 4 bases, there was a span of 9 bases. This CDR3 spans 15 amino acids. Germline assignment: CDR1 LGHNA and CDR2 YSLEER. CDR3 DNA: TGCGCCAGCAGCCAAGAGTCCGGGGTTAATGAAAAACTGTTTTTT. This codes for CASSQESGVNEKLFF.

This chain uses TRBV19 with TRBJ2-2; 7 bases map to TRBD1. From germline, CDR1 is LNHDA and CDR2 SQIVND (reference sequence). Trimming cost V 3 bases and J 1 base; bases outside gene matches: 5. The length of the CDR3 is 16 residues. For the CDR3, the DNA is TGTGCCAGTAGTATCGGTCCAGGGGGGAACACCGGGGAGCTGTTTTTT. Translation gives CASSIGPGGNTGELFF.

The chain couples TRBV6-5 to TRBJ2-4; D possibly uses TRBD1 or TRBD2 (5 bases each). Per germline, CDR1 MNHEY and CDR2 SVGAGI. The CDR3 totals 13 residues. Trimming left V 6 bases short and J 7 bases short, with 13 bases between. The CDR3 loop reads CASRRRDRNIQYF. CDR3 nucleotide sequence: TGTGCCAGCAGACGCCGGGACCGGAACATTCAGTACTTC.

This clone is a singleton in its sample. The genes are TRBV5-1 and TRBJ2-2; the D gene is possibly TRBD1 (6 bases). The CDR3 covers 14 residues. Germline V gene data show CDR1 as SGHRS and CDR2 as YFSETQ. V was trimmed by 3 bases and J by 3 bases, leaving 9 bases between them. The CDR3, as DNA: TGCGCCAGCAGCTCACAGGGTTACACCGGGGAGCTGTTTTTT. This gives the protein CASSSQGYTGELFF.

This clone was observed once. The chain joins TRBV5-1 to TRBJ1-2; D possibly corresponds to TRBD1 (6 bases). The CDR3 loop spans 13 amino acids. The germline V gene has CDR1 SGHRS and CDR2 YFSETQ. V lost 3 bases and J lost 8, with 14 bases in between. The CDR3 reads CASSSDGGGGYTF. For the CDR3, the DNA is TGCGCCAGCAGCTCCGACGGAGGGGGAGGCTACACCTTC.

This chain joins TRBV6-1 and TRBJ1-2; possibly TRBD1 for D (5 bases). The CDR3 consists of 15 residues. With 2 bases removed from V and 2 bases from J, the gap between germline ends came to 12 bases. Germline V lookup: CDR1 MNHNS, CDR2 SASEGT. In DNA, the CDR3 is TGTGCCAGCAGTGAAAGCGGGGCGGTAAACTATGGCTACACCTTC. Its translation: CASSESGAVNYGYTF.